A selection of T cell receptor beta chains follows, all from one sample in a study of identifying expanded T cells in peripheral blood. Sequenced by immunoSEQ multiplex PCR; TCRdb stores in-frame clones only, minus some. The data show around 91,000 clones, 88% seen once. Sequenced material: blood. The receptor set was obtained from a person aged 18-70 years in good health. Both conserved end residues are part of each CDR3. Each record gives: D gene, J gene, V gene, clone size, CDR3 DNA, CDR3 protein. The D gene is left open where the match is weak. The size field is filled for only some rows; it gives once, few, many or a size class.

-	TRBJ2-1	TRBV4-1	-	TGCGCCAGCAGCCCAGGGGCGAATGAGCAGTTCTTC	CASSPGANEQFF
TRBD2	TRBJ2-1	TRBV5-4	-	TGTGCCAGCAGCGTACCCGGGACTAGCCTTAGAGAGGAGTTCTTC	CASSVPGTSLREEFF
TRBD1	TRBJ2-7	TRBV19	-	TGTGCCAGTAGTAGATCAGGGGGTTCCTACGAGCAGTACTTC	CASSRSGGSYEQYF
-	TRBJ2-7	TRBV6-5	-	TGTGCCAGCAGTTACTCGGTCGCGGGTCCCTACGAGCAGTACTTC	CASSYSVAGPYEQYF
-	TRBJ2-6	TRBV30	-	TGTGCCTGGAACTCGCCTGGGGCCAACGTCCTGACTTTC	CAWNSPGANVLTF
-	TRBJ1-1	TRBV4-3	-	TGCGCCAGCAGCCAAGACCAAGAGCGGGGGATGGCCACTGAAGCTTTCTTT	CASSQDQERGMATEAFF
TRBD2	TRBJ2-1	TRBV7-9	-	TGTGCCAGCAGCCCTCGGACTAGCGGGGGGATACCCTACAATGAGCAGTTCTTC	CASSPRTSGGIPYNEQFF
-	TRBJ1-2	TRBV7-3	-	TGTGCCAGCAGCTTGGAGGGGAACTATGGCTACACCTTC	CASSLEGNYGYTF
TRBD1	TRBJ1-1	TRBV6-5	-	TGTGCCAGCAGTTACCCTAGACAGGGGGGTGACACTGAAGCTTTCTTT	CASSYPRQGGDTEAFF
TRBD1	TRBJ2-7	TRBV11-2	-	TGTGCCAGCAGCCTCCGGGACAGGGGTTACGAGCAGTACTTC	CASSLRDRGYEQYF
-	TRBJ1-1	TRBV11-2	-	TGTGCCAGCAGCTTAGGTCCCCATACGAACACTGAAGCTTTCTTT	CASSLGPHTNTEAFF
-	TRBJ2-7	TRBV2	-	TGTGCCAGCAGCCGGGACCGCGATGTGGAGCAGTACTTC	CASSRDRDVEQYF
-	TRBJ1-6	TRBV7-8	-	TGTGCCAGCAGCTTAGCGTTACAGGGAAATTCACCCCTCCACTTT	CASSLALQGNSPLHF
TRBD2	TRBJ2-7	TRBV5-8	once	TGTGCCAGCAGCTTGGATGGCGGGAGGATCCCCTACGAGCAGTACTTC	CASSLDGGRIPYEQYF
-	TRBJ1-5	TRBV19	-	TGTGCCAGTAGTATAGACTCGGGACTTGGCCCCCAGCATTTT	CASSIDSGLGPQHF
-	TRBJ2-5	TRBV11-2	-	TGTGCCAGCCGACGCTCTGCGACCCAGTACTTC	CASRRSATQYF
-	TRBJ2-2	TRBV4-2	once	TGTGCCAGCAGCCAAGAACCGGGGGCCAGGGAGCTGTTTTTT	CASSQEPGARELFF
TRBD2	TRBJ2-5	TRBV9	-	TGTGCCAGCAGCGTTGGCCCCGTAGCGGGAAAAGAGACCCAGTACTTC	CASSVGPVAGKETQYF
TRBD2	TRBJ2-1	TRBV7-8	once	TGTGCCAGCAGCTTAGGGCGGACGGGGGGGTCCTACAATGAGCAGTTCTTC	CASSLGRTGGSYNEQFF
-	TRBJ2-3	TRBV5-1	once	TGCGCCAGCAGCTTGCCGGATAGCACAGATACGCAGTATTTT	CASSLPDSTDTQYF
-	TRBJ2-7	TRBV5-5	-	TGTGCCAGCAGCTTCAGGCTCTCCTACGAGCAGTACTTC	CASSFRLSYEQYF
-	TRBJ2-3	TRBV27	-	TGTGCCAGCAGTTCAGGCGTCTCAACCCGCACAGATACGCAGTATTTT	CASSSGVSTRTDTQYF
-	TRBJ1-2	TRBV6-5	-	TGTGCCAGCAGTTATCAAGACCGGCGGGGTGGCTACACCTTC	CASSYQDRRGGYTF
-	TRBJ2-7	TRBV7-9	-	TGTGCCAGCAGCCCACCTCAGACGGGGGACAGAGACTACGAGCAGTACTTC	CASSPPQTGDRDYEQYF
TRBD1	TRBJ2-5	TRBV28	-	TGTGCCAGCAGCCGTGACAGGGGCCACCAAGAGACCCAGTACTTC	CASSRDRGHQETQYF
-	TRBJ1-5	TRBV14	few	TGTGCCAGCAGCCAAGATTTTAGCCAGCCCCAGCATTTT	CASSQDFSQPQHF